These 18 T cell receptor beta chains came from one sample sequenced in a study of cytomegalovirus exposure and HLA in healthy donors. The primer mix had 60 Vbeta and 13 Jbeta primers. Profiled with immunoSEQ multiplex PCR; TCRdb holds only in-frame clones, not every one. Of approximately 84,000 clones listed, more than 70% are singletons. Sequencing was done on a sample of PBMCs. These receptors originate from a male donor in good health and CMV-seropositive.

V and J are TRBV25-1 and TRBJ2-2, with 11 nucleotides matching TRBD1. V shed 6 bases and J 3 bases; nucleotides not matched to a gene: 0. This CDR3 has 14 residues. The germline gives CDR1 MGHDK, CDR2 SYGVNS. CDR3 loop: CASRGQGDTGELFF. DNA for the CDR3: TGTGCCAGCAGGGGACAGGGGGACACCGGGGAGCTGTTTTTT. Full variable domain (remainder filled in from reference TRBV25-1 and TRBJ2-2): EADIYQTPRYLVIGTGKKITLECSQTMGHDKMYWYQQDPGMELHLIHYSYGVNSTEKGDLSSESTVSRIRTEHFPLTLESARPSHTSQYLCASRGQGDTGELFFGEGSRLTVL.

The chain links TRBV6-6 to TRBJ2-5; D remains ambiguous. Germline loops: CDR1 MNHNY, CDR2 SVGAGI (reference sequence). V was pared by 6 bases and J by 1 base, with 12 bases between. The CDR3 covers 14 residues. The CDR3: CASSLAGIQETQYF. The CDR3 DNA reads TGTGCCAGCAGCTTAGCTGGAATCCAAGAGACCCAGTACTTC.

This clone has a single count. The chain is built from TRBV6-5 and TRBJ1-2; TRBD1 might be the D (5 bases). The V end lost 5 bases, the J end lost 8 bases, and 18 bases lay between the germline ends. The CDR3 contains 14 residues. Germline CDR1 and CDR2: MNHEY and SVGAGI. The CDR3 loop reads CASSQTPGSYGYTF. The CDR3 nucleotides read TGTGCCAGCAGTCAGACTCCAGGGTCCTACGGCTACACCTTC.

The chain has TRBV2 and TRBJ2-7, with unresolved D. V lost 4 bases, J lost 2 bases, and 9 bases lay in between. The CDR3 runs to 13 residues. Per the germline V gene, CDR1 is SNHLY and CDR2 is FYNNEI. The DNA for the CDR3 is TGTGCCAGCAGTGGGGCCATTCCCTACGAGCAGTACTTC. Protein product: CASSGAIPYEQYF.

V is TRBV2 and J is TRBJ1-1; D might be TRBD1 (6 bases). The germline V and J ends were trimmed by 3 bases and 1 base, with 6 bases remaining between them. CDR1 SNHLY and CDR2 FYNNEI come from the germline V gene. CDR3 length: 13 amino acids. CDR3 sequence (DNA): TGTGCCAGCAGTGAGGACAGGAACACTGAAGCTTTCTTT. Its protein is CASSEDRNTEAFF.

The chain employs TRBV11-2 and TRBJ2-7; 11 positions agree with TRBD2. The CDR3 has 17 amino acids. V was clipped by 4 bases and J by 5 bases; unmatched bases: 13. The V gene's germline CDR1 is SGHAT and CDR2 FQNNGV. The DNA for the CDR3 is TGTGCCAGCAGCTGGGGAGTGCAGTTGGGACTAGCGGACGAGCAGTACTTC. Its translation: CASSWGVQLGLADEQYF.

This sequence joins TRBV6-5 and TRBJ2-7; 7 nucleotides align to TRBD1. The ends lost 5 bases at V and 1 base at J; junction bases unmatched: 8. The V gene's germline CDR1 is MNHEY and CDR2 SVGAGI. CDR3 length equals 15 residues. CDR3 loop: CASSTDRSQSYEQYF. DNA for the CDR3: TGTGCCAGCAGTACGGACAGGAGCCAATCCTACGAGCAGTACTTC.

This clone was detected a few times. The chain joins TRBV4-1 to TRBJ2-7, with 8 bases lining up with TRBD2. J was trimmed by 3 bases and V by 0 bases; bases with no gene match: 4. The CDR3 has 15 amino acids. Germline V gives CDR1 MGHRA, CDR2 YSYEKL. The DNA for the CDR3 is TGCGCCAGCAGCCAAGAGGCTAGCGGGTTCTACGAGCAGTACTTC. Protein sequence: CASSQEASGFYEQYF.

This clone was counted only a few times. The chain joins TRBV7-9 to TRBJ1-1; D is uncertain. This CDR3 is built from 13 residues. Germline CDR1 reads SEHNR; CDR2 reads FQNEAQ (reference sequence). The V end lost 5 bases, the J end lost 1 base, and 8 bases lay between the germline ends. The CDR3 protein is CASSPQKNTEAFF. The CDR3 bases are TGTGCCAGCAGCCCCCAGAAGAACACTGAAGCTTTCTTT.

This clone was recorded only once. The gene calls are TRBV5-4 and TRBJ2-7; D not certain. Germline-derived CDR1 and CDR2 are SGHNT and YYREEE (reference sequence). CDR3 length: 15 amino acids. V was pared by 0 bases and J by 1 base, with 11 bases between. For the CDR3, the DNA is TGTGCCAGCAGCTTGGGGCACGATATATCCTACGAGCAGTACTTC. Protein: CASSLGHDISYEQYF.

CDR3 sequence reads: CASSLGRAGGPNTGELFF. CDR3 DNA sequence: TGCGCCAGCAGCTTGGGAAGGGCGGGAGGCCCCAACACCGGGGAGCTGTTTTTT. V usage is TRBV5-1 and J usage is TRBJ2-2, with 8 bases lining up with TRBD2. The CDR3 covers 18 residues. CDR1 SGHRS and CDR2 YFSETQ come from the germline V gene. Trimming removed 0 bases from V and 2 bases from J; junction bases left unmatched: 9.

This rearrangement joins TRBV15 to TRBJ2-1, with 9 bases lining up with TRBD1. CDR3 size: 16 residues. The junction had 8 bases not matched to a gene; V was cut back by 1 base and J by 7 bases. Germline CDR1 LNHNV, CDR2 YYDKDF (reference sequence). CDR3 region: CATSRAPGQGGNEQFF. CDR3 nucleotides: TGTGCCACCAGCAGAGCTCCGGGACAGGGTGGAAATGAGCAGTTCTTC.

The chain recombines TRBV19 with TRBJ2-1; unclear D gene. This CDR3 is 13 amino acids long. CDR1 and CDR2 (germline): LNHDA, SQIVND (reference sequence). V lost 4 bases to trimming and J lost 5 bases, with 9 bases between them. The CDR3 sequence is CASSRRSDNEQFF. CDR3 coding DNA: TGTGCCAGTAGTAGGCGGAGTGACAATGAGCAGTTCTTC.

This clone has only a few counts. The chain recombines TRBV6-1 with TRBJ2-7; D may be TRBD1 (5 bases). The V and J ends lost 5 bases and 2 bases respectively, with 13 bases between them. Germline CDR1 reads MNHNS; CDR2 reads SASEGT. The CDR3 runs to 14 residues. The CDR3, as DNA: TGTGCCAGCAGTCTTCGACAGCTAACCTACGAGCAGTACTTC. Translating it yields CASSLRQLTYEQYF.

The chain joins TRBV6-5 to TRBJ2-7; TRBD2 agrees at 7 bases. This CDR3 is 13 amino acids long. V was pared by 7 bases and J by 3 bases, with 6 bases of the junction left unmatched. Germline lookup yields CDR1 MNHEY and CDR2 SVGAGI. CDR3 amino acids: CASMGGIGYEQYF. CDR3 bases: TGTGCCAGCATGGGAGGGATTGGCTACGAGCAGTACTTC.

CDR3 loop: CSGSDRGEAFF. Written as DNA, the CDR3 is TGCAGCGGCTCCGACAGGGGCGAAGCTTTCTTT. J is TRBJ1-1 and V is TRBV29-1; TRBD1 matches at 8 bases. CDR3 length: 11 amino acids. Looked up from germline, CDR1 is SQVTM and CDR2 is ANQGSEA. V gave up 7 bases and J gave up 8 bases; unmatched junction bases: 6. Complete variable domain (other parts from reference TRBV29-1 and TRBJ1-1): SAVISQKPSRDICQRGTSLTIQCQVDSQVTMMFWYRQQPGQSLTLIATANQGSEATYESGFVIDKFPISRPNLTFSTLTVSNMSPEDSSIYLCSGSDRGEAFFGQGTRLTVV.

The chain carries TRBV7-2 and TRBJ2-4; 7 bases are a match to TRBD2. The CDR3 has 16 amino acids. Germline V gene sequence: CDR1 SGHTA, CDR2 FQGNSA. Trimming took 1 base from V and 2 from J; bases not matched to a gene: 5. CDR3: CASSLGLGRTKNIQYF. CDR3 DNA sequence: TGTGCCAGCAGCTTAGGCCTCGGGAGGACCAAAAACATTCAGTACTTC.

The gene calls are TRBV30 and TRBJ2-5; 11 bases align to TRBD1. This CDR3 has 13 amino acids. The J segment lost 4 bases and the V segment lost 3 bases, leaving 1 base of the junction unmatched. Germline assignment: CDR1 GTSNPN and CDR2 SVGIG (reference sequence). CDR3: CAWRGQGVETQYF. Here the CDR3 DNA reads TGTGCCTGGAGGGGACAGGGGGTAGAGACCCAGTACTTC.